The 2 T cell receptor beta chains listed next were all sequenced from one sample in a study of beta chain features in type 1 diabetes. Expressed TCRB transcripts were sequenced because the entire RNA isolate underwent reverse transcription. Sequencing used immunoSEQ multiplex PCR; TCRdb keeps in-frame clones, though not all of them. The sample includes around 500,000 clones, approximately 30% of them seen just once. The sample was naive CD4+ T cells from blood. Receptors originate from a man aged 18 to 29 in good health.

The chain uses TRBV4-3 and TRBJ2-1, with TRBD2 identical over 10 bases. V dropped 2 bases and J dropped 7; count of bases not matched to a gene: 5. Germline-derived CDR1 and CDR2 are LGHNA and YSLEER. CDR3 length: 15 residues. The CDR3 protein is CASSQSLAGANEQFF. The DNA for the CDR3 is TGCGCCAGCAGCCAATCCCTAGCGGGGGCGAATGAGCAGTTCTTC.

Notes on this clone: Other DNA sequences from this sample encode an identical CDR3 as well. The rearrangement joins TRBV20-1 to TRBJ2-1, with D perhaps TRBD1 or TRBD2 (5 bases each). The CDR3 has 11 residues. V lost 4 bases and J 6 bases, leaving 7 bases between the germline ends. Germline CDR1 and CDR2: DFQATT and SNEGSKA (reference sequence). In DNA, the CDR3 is TGCAGTGCTACGGGGCCCAATGAGCAGTTCTTC. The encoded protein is CSATGPNEQFF.